The table lists the clone carrying this T cell receptor beta chain with many counts. Its antigen is not known. CDR1 DFQATT and CDR2 SNEGSKA come from the germline V gene (reference sequence). The CDR3 is 15 residues long. Trimming removed 3 bases from V and 6 bases from J, with 15 bases in between. This sample is part of a study of neurological immune-mediated disorders. At the level of the study: The roughly 34 patients with multiple sclerosis comprised around 30 relapsing-remitting cases and 3 secondary progressive cases.

TCRdb re-called the 5' RACE reads through MiXCR, storing one row per CDR3 protein. The sample lists 65,000 to 85,000 distinct CDR3 sequences, around 6% occurring once. Overall study findings and caveats: The level of TCR clonal expansion was highest in patients with HTLV-1-associated myelopathy and lowest in multiple sclerosis, where it fell below the level seen in healthy controls. The multiple sclerosis repertoire cluster was not associated with any clinical or MRI feature, with the authors stating that larger cohorts are needed. No CDR3 amino acid sequences were shared by expanded clones across subjects, suggesting private repertoires in all groups.

The time point: longitudinal time-point 2. This sequence joins TRBV20-1 and TRBJ1-6, with D uncertain. This TCR came from a woman in her sixties or seventies with multiple sclerosis. The specimen sequenced was PBMCs. DNA for the CDR3: TGCAGTGCTAGGGTCAGTCCCAGCCCTAATTCACCCCTCCACTTT. This encodes CSARVSPSPNSPLHF.